Following are 19 T cell receptor beta chains from one sample sequenced in a study of patients and donors after allogeneic stem cell transplantation (dated by TCRdb to about 2020). Receptor amplification or capture employed RT-PCR. The reads were generated on a NextSeq 550. Through fastp at Q25 and MiXCR, TCRdb rebuilt clones from the public reads, retaining in-frame beta chains. Rows are unified per CDR3 protein, each entry keeping the most common DNA and genes. This sample comprises approximately 250,000 distinct CDR3 sequences, roughly 15% of them detected only once. In total, the top ten clones hold under 14% of the sample. Sequences were obtained from blood, either unsorted or a sorted T cell fraction (not recorded which). The receptor set was obtained from a human donor who was either an allogeneic HSCT recipient or a stem cell or donor lymphocyte infusion donor (not recorded which). It is not recorded whose cells these are; they may come from a transplant donor.

V is TRBV6-1 and J is TRBJ2-2, with unresolved D. Per the germline V gene, CDR1 is MNHNS and CDR2 is SASEGT. Trimming stripped 4 bases from V and 7 bases from J, with 13 bases between. This CDR3 comprises 14 residues. The CDR3 sequence is CASSAGLGHGELFF. In DNA, the CDR3 is TGTGCCAGCAGTGCCGGCCTCGGTCACGGGGAGCTGTTTTTT.

The chain carries TRBV5-6 and TRBJ2-3; D unclear. This CDR3 is 14 amino acids long. The V and J ends lost 4 bases and 2 bases respectively, with 11 bases between them. Looked up from germline, CDR1 is SGHDT and CDR2 is YYEEEE. The CDR3 sequence is CASSPLTLTDTQYF. The CDR3 DNA sequence: TGTGCCAGCAGCCCCTTGACACTCACAGATACGCAGTATTTT. Based on the CDR3 plus reference TRBV5-6 and TRBJ2-3, the full variable domain is DAGVTQSPTHLIKTRGQQVTLRCSPKSGHDTVSWYQQALGQGPQFIFQYYEEEERQRGNFPDRFSGHQFPNYSSELNVNALLLGDSALYLCASSPLTLTDTQYFGPGTRLTVL.

This chain links TRBV27 with TRBJ2-1; 9 bases map to TRBD2. CDR1 is MNHEY, CDR2 SMNVEV, per germline (reference sequence). V lost 1 base and J lost 8; bases outside the gene matches: 9. The CDR3 contains 16 residues. CDR3 DNA sequence: TGTGCCAGCAGTTTATTGCGCGGGAGGGCTACAGATGAGCAGTTCTTC. This codes for CASSLLRGRATDEQFF.

This clonotype turned up a few times. The rearrangement joins TRBV7-2 to TRBJ1-5; D gene uncertain. Germline V CDR1 and CDR2: SGHTA, FQGNSA. V lost 5 bases and J 11 bases, leaving 16 bases between the germline ends. The CDR3 length is 13 residues. This CDR3 is CASSPEGFVAQHF. The CDR3 DNA sequence: TGTGCCAGCAGCCCCGAAGGGTTTGTAGCCCAGCATTTT.

This clonotype was counted many times. The genes are TRBV20-1 and TRBJ2-5, with TRBD1 matching 8 bases. From germline, CDR1 is DFQATT and CDR2 SNEGSKA (reference sequence). The CDR3 totals 14 residues. The V and J ends lost 5 bases and 4 bases, in that order; junction bases with no gene match: 9. CDR3 nucleotides: TGCAGTGCTCCCGGACAGGGCCGCGCAGAGACCCAGTACTTC. Translated, it gives CSAPGQGRAETQYF.

This clonotype was counted between two and nine times. CDR3 bases: TGTGCCACCACCCAGGGGTCGGGCACTGAAGCTTTCTTT. This gives the protein CATTQGSGTEAFF. The V call is TRBV24-1, the J call TRBJ1-1; perhaps TRBD1 as D (6 bases). This CDR3 is built from 13 residues. V gave up 8 bases and J gave up 4 bases, with 13 bases separating them. Germline loops: CDR1 KGHDR, CDR2 SFDVKD.

This rearrangement joins TRBV3-1 to TRBJ2-7; no definite D call. V was pared by 0 bases and J by 0 bases, with 9 bases between. Germline CDR1 reads LGHDT; CDR2 reads YNNKEL (reference sequence). CDR3 length: 15 amino acids. The DNA for the CDR3 is TGTGCCAGCAGCCAAGAAGGCGCGAGCTCCTACGAGCAGTACTTC. Protein product: CASSQEGASSYEQYF.

This clonotype was counted only a few times. The chain uses TRBV5-1 and TRBJ1-5; maybe TRBD1 (5 bases). The germline CDR1 and CDR2 sequences are SGHRS and YFSETQ. CDR3 length equals 14 residues. V shed 4 bases and J shed 1 base, with 9 bases lying between them. CDR3 sequence reads: CASSPGGSNQPQHF. The CDR3 DNA reads TGCGCCAGCAGCCCTGGGGGGAGCAATCAGCCCCAGCATTTT.

In its sample, this clonotype was seen a few times. This chain uses TRBV7-8 with TRBJ1-3; 7 positions match TRBD1. The trim removed 4 bases at V and 0 bases at J, leaving 6 bases unmatched. The germline CDR1 and CDR2 sequences are SGHVS and FQNEAQ. This CDR3 comprises 16 residues. CDR3 residues: CASSSRQGNSGNTIYF. The CDR3 DNA is TGTGCCAGCAGCTCTAGACAGGGTAACTCTGGAAACACCATATATTTT.

The chain carries TRBV2 and TRBJ2-5; perhaps TRBD2 as D (6 bases). The CDR3 loop spans 14 amino acids. The V end lost 11 bases, the J end lost 7 bases, and 23 bases lay between the germline ends. CDR1 SNHLY and CDR2 FYNNEI come from the germline V gene. CDR3: CALQEGGEVRTQYF. For the CDR3, the DNA is TGTGCCCTCCAGGAGGGTGGCGAAGTGAGGACCCAGTACTTC.

This clonotype was counted only a few times. The J gene is TRBJ2-7, the V gene TRBV12-3 or TRBV12-4; a weak D match, TRBD1 (6 bases). Trimming took off 6 bases at V and 1 base at J, with 13 bases between the two ends. This CDR3 has 14 residues. The CDR3 DNA reads TGTGCCAGCAGATCGACAGGTGCTTCCTACGAGCAGTACTTC. Translation gives CASRSTGASYEQYF.

V and J are TRBV19 and TRBJ1-5, with D possibly being TRBD1 (5 bases). The CDR3 runs to 15 residues. The V gene lost 8 bases and the J gene lost 2 bases, with 16 bases spanning the gap. Germline assignment: CDR1 LNHDA and CDR2 SQIVND (reference sequence). DNA for the CDR3: TGTGCCAGTTTCGAGGAGGGACGGGGCAATCAGCCCCAGCATTTT. Amino acid sequence: CASFEEGRGNQPQHF.

The rearrangement links TRBV7-4 to TRBJ1-5; tentative D call: TRBD1 (5 bases). Germline lookup yields CDR1 SGHVT and CDR2 SQSDAQ. The CDR3 is 17 amino acids. The V gene lost 1 base and the J gene lost 2 bases, with 15 bases spanning the gap. CDR3 region: CASSLEAGRVGNQPQHF. As DNA, the CDR3 is TGTGCCAGCAGCTTAGAGGCAGGGCGGGTCGGCAATCAGCCCCAGCATTTT.

This clonotype was counted many times. V is TRBV11-2 and J is TRBJ2-3, with D unclear. CDR1 and CDR2 from the germline V gene are SGHAT and FQNNGV. The V gene lost 0 bases and the J gene lost 0 bases, with 7 bases spanning the gap. The CDR3 runs 15 residues. The CDR3 loop is CASSLEGGSTDTQYF. The CDR3 nucleotides are TGTGCCAGCAGCTTAGAGGGCGGTAGCACAGATACGCAGTATTTT.

This clonotype was recorded at least ten times. The V gene is TRBV7-9, the J gene TRBJ1-1; 8 nucleotides match TRBD1. V was clipped by 4 bases and J by 0 bases; unmatched bases: 4. Per the germline V gene, CDR1 is SEHNR and CDR2 is FQNEAQ (reference sequence). The CDR3 has 15 amino acids. This CDR3 reads CASSSPTGVNTEAFF. DNA for the CDR3: TGTGCCAGCAGCTCCCCGACAGGGGTGAACACTGAAGCTTTCTTT.

Only a few counts were recorded for this clonotype. The J gene is TRBJ2-2, the V gene TRBV10-3; D ambiguous. Deletions cut 6 bases from V and 4 bases from J, with 12 bases between. CDR3 length: 14 amino acids. Looked up from germline, CDR1 is ENHRY and CDR2 is SYGVKD. The CDR3 loop is CAIRSFSITGELFF. The CDR3 DNA reads as TGTGCCATCAGATCTTTTAGTATCACCGGGGAGCTGTTTTTT.

This clonotype occurred many times. The V and J genes are TRBV6-1 and TRBJ2-1; 14 nucleotides match TRBD2. The V gene end was trimmed by 10 bases and the J gene end by 7 bases; junction bases not matched to a gene: 9. Germline V gives CDR1 MNHNS, CDR2 SASEGT. The CDR3 covers 15 residues. The CDR3 nucleotides are TGTGCCATATCGACCGGGACTAGCGGGAGTAATGAGCAGTTCTTC. Protein sequence: CAISTGTSGSNEQFF.

This clonotype occurred a few times. The chain carries TRBV20-1 and TRBJ2-5; tentatively, D is TRBD2 (6 bases). Per the germline V gene, CDR1 is DFQATT and CDR2 is SNEGSKA (reference sequence). The CDR3 has 13 amino acids. The V and J ends lost 5 bases and 4 bases respectively, with 14 bases between them. The CDR3 DNA is TGCAGTGCTCCCTCCCCCGGGGGAGAGACCCAGTACTTC. This encodes CSAPSPGGETQYF.

This clonotype has only a few counts. The chain couples TRBV15 to TRBJ1-2; 9 nucleotides match TRBD1. CDR1 is LNHNV, CDR2 YYDKDF, per germline (reference sequence). The trim removed 8 bases at V and 8 bases at J, leaving 9 bases unmatched. CDR3 size: 13 residues. The CDR3 is CATGRQGGGGYTF. The CDR3 DNA reads as TGTGCCACCGGGAGACAGGGGGGCGGCGGCTACACCTTC. The full variable domain, completed using reference TRBV15 and TRBJ1-2, is DAMVIQNPRYQVTQFGKPVTLSCSQTLNHNVMYWYQQKSSQAPKLLFHYYDKDFNNEADTPDNFQSRRPNTSFCFLDIRSPGLGDTAMYLCATGRQGGGGYTFGSGTRLTVV.